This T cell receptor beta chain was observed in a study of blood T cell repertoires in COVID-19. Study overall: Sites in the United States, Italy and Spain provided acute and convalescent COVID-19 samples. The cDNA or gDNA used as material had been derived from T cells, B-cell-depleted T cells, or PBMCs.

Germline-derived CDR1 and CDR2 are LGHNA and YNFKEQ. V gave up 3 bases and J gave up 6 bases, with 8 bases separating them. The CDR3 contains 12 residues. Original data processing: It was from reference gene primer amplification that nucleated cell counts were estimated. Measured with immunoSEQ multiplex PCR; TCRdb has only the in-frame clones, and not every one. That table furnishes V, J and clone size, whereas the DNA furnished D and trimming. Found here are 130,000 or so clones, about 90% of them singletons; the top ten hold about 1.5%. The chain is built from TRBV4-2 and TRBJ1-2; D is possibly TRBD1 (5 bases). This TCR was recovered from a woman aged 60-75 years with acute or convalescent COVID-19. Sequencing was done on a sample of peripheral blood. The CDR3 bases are TGTGCCAGCAGCCAGACGGGGGATGGCTACACCTTC. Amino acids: CASSQTGDGYTF.